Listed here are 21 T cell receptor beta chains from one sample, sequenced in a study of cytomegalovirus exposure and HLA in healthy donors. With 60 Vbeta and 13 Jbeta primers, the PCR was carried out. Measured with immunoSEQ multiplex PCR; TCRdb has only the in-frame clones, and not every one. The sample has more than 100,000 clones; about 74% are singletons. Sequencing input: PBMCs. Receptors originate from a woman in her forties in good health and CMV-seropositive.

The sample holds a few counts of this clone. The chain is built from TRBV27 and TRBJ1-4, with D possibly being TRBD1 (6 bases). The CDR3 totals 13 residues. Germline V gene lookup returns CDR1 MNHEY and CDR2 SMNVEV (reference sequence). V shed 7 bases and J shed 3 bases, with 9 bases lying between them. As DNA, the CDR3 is TGTGCCAGCAATAAGGGGGCTAATGAAAAACTGTTTTTT. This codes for CASNKGANEKLFF. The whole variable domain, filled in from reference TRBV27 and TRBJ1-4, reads EAQVTQNPRYLITVTGKKLTVTCSQNMNHEYMSWYRQDPGLGLRQIYYSMNVEVTDKGDVPEGYKVSRKEKRNFPLILESPSPNQTSLYFCASNKGANEKLFFGSGTQLSVL.

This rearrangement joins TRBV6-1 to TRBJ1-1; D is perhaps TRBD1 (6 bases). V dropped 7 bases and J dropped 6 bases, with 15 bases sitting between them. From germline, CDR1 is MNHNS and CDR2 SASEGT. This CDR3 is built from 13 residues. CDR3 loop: CASTQGIGAEAFF. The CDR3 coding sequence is TGTGCCAGCACCCAGGGGATCGGCGCTGAAGCTTTCTTT.

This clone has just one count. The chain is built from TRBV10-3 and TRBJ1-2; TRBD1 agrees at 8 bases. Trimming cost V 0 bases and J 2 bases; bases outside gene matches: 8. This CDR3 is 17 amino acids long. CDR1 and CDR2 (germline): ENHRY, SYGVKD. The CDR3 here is CAISESVGTGSNYGYTF. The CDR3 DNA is TGTGCCATCAGTGAGTCGGTCGGGACAGGCTCAAACTATGGCTACACCTTC.

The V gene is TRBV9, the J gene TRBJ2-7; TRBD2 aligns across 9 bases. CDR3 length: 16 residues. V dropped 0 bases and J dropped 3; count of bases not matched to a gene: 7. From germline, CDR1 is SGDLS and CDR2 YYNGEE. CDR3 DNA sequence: TGTGCCAGCAGCGTAGAGGCGACTAGCGGCTACTACGAGCAGTACTTC. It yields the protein CASSVEATSGYYEQYF.

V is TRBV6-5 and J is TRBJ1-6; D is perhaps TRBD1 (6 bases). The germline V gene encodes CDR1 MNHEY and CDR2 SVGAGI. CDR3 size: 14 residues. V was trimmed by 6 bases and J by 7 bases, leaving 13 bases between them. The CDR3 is CASRKTGINSPLHF. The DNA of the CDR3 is TGTGCCAGCAGGAAGACAGGAATCAATTCACCCCTCCACTTT.

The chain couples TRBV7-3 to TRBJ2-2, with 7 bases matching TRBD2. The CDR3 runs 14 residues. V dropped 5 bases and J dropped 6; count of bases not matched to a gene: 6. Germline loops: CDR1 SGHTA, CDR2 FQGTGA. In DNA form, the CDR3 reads TGTGCCAGCAGCCTGGGGGGGAGCCCCGGGGAGCTGTTTTTT. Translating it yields CASSLGGSPGELFF.

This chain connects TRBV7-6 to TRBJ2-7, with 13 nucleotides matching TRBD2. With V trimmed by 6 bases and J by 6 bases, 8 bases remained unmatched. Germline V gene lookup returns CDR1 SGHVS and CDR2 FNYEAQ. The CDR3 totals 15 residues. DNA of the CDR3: TGTGCCAGCAGTTTGGGACTAGCGGGATCAGGCGAGCAGTACTTC. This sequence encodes CASSLGLAGSGEQYF.

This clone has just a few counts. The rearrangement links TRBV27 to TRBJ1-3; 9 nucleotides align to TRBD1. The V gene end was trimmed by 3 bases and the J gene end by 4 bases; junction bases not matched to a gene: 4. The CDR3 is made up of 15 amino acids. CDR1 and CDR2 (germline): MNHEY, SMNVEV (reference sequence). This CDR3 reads CASSFGQGFGNTIYF. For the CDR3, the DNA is TGTGCCAGCAGTTTCGGACAGGGGTTCGGAAACACCATATATTTT.

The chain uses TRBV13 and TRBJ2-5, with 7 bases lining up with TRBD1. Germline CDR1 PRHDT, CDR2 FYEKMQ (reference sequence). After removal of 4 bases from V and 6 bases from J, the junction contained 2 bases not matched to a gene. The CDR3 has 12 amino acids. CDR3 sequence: CASSYRGKTQYF. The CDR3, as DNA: TGTGCCAGCAGCTACAGGGGAAAGACCCAGTACTTC.

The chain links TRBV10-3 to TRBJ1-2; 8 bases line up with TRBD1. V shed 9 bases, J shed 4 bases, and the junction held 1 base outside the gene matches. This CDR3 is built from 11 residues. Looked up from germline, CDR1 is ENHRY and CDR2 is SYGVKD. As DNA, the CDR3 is TGTGCCATGGGGACAGGCTATGGCTACACCTTC. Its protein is CAMGTGYGYTF.

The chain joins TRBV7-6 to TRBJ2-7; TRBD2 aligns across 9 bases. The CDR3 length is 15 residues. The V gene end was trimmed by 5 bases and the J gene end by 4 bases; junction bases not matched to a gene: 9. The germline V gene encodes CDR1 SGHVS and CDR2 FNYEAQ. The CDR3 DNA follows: TGTGCCAGCAGCCTCGGGGCGGGGGGGCAGTACGAGCAGTACTTC. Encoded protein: CASSLGAGGQYEQYF. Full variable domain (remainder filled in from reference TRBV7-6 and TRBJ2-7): GAGVSQSPRYKVTKRGQDVALRCDPISGHVSLYWYRQALGQGPEFLTYFNYEAQQDKSGLPNDRFSAERPEGSISTLTIQRTEQRDSAMYRCASSLGAGGQYEQYFGPGTRLTVT.

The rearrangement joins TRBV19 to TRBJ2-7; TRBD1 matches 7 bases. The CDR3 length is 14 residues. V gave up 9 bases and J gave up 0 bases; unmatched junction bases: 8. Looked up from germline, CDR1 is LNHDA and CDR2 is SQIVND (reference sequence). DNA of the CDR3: TGTGCCAGCAGACGGACAGGAAACTCCTACGAGCAGTACTTC. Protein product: CASRRTGNSYEQYF.

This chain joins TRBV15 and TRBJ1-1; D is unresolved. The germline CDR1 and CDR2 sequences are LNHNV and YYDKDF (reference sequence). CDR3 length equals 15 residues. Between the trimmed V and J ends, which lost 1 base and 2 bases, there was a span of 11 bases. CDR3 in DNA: TGTGCCACCAGCAGAGTAGCGCGGGCAAACACTGAAGCTTTCTTT. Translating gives CATSRVARANTEAFF.

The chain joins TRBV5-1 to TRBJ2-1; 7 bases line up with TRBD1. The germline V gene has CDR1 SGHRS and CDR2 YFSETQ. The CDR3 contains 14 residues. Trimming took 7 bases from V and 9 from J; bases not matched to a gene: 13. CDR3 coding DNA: TGCGCCAGCGGGCGACAGGGTGGGCAGGTTGAGCAGTTCTTC. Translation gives CASGRQGGQVEQFF.

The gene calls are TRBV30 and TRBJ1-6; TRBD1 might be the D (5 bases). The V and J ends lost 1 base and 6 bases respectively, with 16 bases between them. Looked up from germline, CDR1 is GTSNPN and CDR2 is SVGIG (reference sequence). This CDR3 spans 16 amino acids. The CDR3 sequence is CAWSDRYSRTNSPLHF. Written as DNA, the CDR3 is TGTGCCTGGAGTGACAGGTATAGTCGGACTAATTCACCCCTCCACTTT.

The CDR3 region has the DNA TGTGCCAGCAGCTACGCGGGAGACTCCTACGAGCAGTACTTC. Translated: CASSYAGDSYEQYF. This chain links TRBV7-6 with TRBJ2-7; TRBD2 agrees at 7 bases. The germline V gene has CDR1 SGHVS and CDR2 FNYEAQ. The CDR3 totals 14 residues. Germline trimming cut 4 bases from V and 0 bases from J; bases unmatched to any gene: 3.

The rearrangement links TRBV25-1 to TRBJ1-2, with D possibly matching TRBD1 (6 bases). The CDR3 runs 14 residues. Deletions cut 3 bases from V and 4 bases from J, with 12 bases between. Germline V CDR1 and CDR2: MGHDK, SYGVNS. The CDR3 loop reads CASSEDRTVYGYTF. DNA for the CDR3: TGTGCCAGCAGTGAGGACAGAACAGTCTATGGCTACACCTTC.

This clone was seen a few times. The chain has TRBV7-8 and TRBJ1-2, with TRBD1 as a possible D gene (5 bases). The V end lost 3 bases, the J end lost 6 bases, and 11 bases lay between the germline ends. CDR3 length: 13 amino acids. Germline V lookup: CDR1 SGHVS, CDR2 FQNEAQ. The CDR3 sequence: CASSLAGQNGYTF. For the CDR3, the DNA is TGTGCCAGCAGCTTGGCAGGGCAGAATGGCTACACCTTC. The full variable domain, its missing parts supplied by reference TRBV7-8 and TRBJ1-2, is GAGVSQSPRYKVAKRGQDVALRCDPISGHVSLFWYQQALGQGPEFLTYFQNEAQLDKSGLPSDRFFAERPEGSVSTLKIQRTQQEDSAVYLCASSLAGQNGYTFGSGTRLTVV.

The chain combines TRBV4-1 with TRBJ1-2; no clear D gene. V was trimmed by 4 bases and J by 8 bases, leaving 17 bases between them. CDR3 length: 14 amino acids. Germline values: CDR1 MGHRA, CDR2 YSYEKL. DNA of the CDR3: TGCGCCAGCAGCCTGGGTCCCCGGGAGGGAGGCTACACCTTC. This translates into CASSLGPREGGYTF.

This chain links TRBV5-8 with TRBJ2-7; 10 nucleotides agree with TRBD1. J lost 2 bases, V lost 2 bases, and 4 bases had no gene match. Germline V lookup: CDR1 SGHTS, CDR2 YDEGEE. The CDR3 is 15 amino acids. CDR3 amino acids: CASSFRDRGAYEQYF. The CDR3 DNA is TGTGCCAGCAGCTTCCGGGACAGGGGAGCCTACGAGCAGTACTTC.

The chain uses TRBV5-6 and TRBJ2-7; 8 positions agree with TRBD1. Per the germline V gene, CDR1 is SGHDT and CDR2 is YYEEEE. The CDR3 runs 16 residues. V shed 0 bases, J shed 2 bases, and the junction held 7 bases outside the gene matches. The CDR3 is CASSLARRGPPYEQYF. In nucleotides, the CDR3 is TGTGCCAGCAGCTTGGCCCGCAGGGGGCCCCCCTACGAGCAGTACTTC.